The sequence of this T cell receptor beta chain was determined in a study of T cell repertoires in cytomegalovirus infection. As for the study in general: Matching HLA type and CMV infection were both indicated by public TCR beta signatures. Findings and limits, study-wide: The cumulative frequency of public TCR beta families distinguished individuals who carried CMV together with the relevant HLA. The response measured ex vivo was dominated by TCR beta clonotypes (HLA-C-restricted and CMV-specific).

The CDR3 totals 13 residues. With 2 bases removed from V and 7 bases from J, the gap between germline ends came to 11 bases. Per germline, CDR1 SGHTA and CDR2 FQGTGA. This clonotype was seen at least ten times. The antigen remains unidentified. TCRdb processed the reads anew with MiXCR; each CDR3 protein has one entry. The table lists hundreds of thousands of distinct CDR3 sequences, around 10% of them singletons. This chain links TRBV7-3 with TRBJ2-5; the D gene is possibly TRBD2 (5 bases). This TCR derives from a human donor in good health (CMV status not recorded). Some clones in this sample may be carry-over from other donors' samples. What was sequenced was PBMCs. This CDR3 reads CASSLGIEGTQYF. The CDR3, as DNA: TGTGCCAGCAGCTTAGGGATAGAGGGGACCCAGTACTTC.